This entry is about one T cell receptor beta chain. Germline CDR1 is SGHVS and CDR2 is FQNEAQ. This CDR3 spans 11 amino acids. V was clipped by 5 bases and J by 11 bases, with 12 bases between them. The source of the sample is a study of blood T cell repertoires in COVID-19. Across the study: There were acute and convalescent COVID-19 samples, and they came from the United States, Italy and Spain. PBMCs, B-cell-depleted T cells, or T cells provided the cDNA or gDNA that made up the material.

In the original workflow: Nucleated cell number was recorded as an estimate derived from reference gene primer amplification. Libraries were prepared by immunoSEQ multiplex PCR; TCRdb keeps only in-frame clonotypes and omits some of them. V, J and clone size reflect that table, while D and trimming were determined from the DNA. The repertoire holds more than 60,000 clones, with roughly 80% as singletons. The specimen sequenced was peripheral blood. This chain links TRBV7-8 with TRBJ2-5; the D gene is possibly TRBD2 (5 bases). The TCR comes from a woman aged 80 or older with acute or convalescent COVID-19. The CDR3 coding sequence is TGTGCCAGCAGCCCGGGGTTACAGCAGTACTTC. This translates into CASSPGLQQYF.